This TCR beta chain was sequenced during a study of OX40 agonist ivuxolimab in advanced cancers. The wider study: Patients were dosed intravenously with ivuxolimab at 0.01 to 10 mg/kg every 2 weeks. Those treated in dose escalation had hepatocellular carcinoma, melanoma, renal cell cancer or head and neck cancer.

V was pared by 0 bases and J by 3 bases, with 13 bases between. CDR3 length: 15 amino acids. Germline V gene sequence: CDR1 SGHRS, CDR2 YFSETQ. The sample holds one count of this clone. Its antigen is unknown. Only in-frame clones appear in the TCRdb table, and some are missing; sequencing was by immunoSEQ multiplex PCR. The data show over 80,000 clones, approximately 80% seen once. Study conclusions and caveats: Clonal expansion in partial responders at 0.1-3.0 mg/kg ranked among the lowest.

With autoimmune disease history or systemic immunosuppression, patients were excluded. The chain employs TRBV5-1 and TRBJ2-7; D gene ambiguous. This specimen consisted of CD4+ or CD8+ T cells sorted from blood, obtained in a trial of the OX40 agonist ivuxolimab. The TCR was taken from an adult with an advanced solid tumor such as melanoma, head and neck, liver or kidney cancer. The CDR3 is CASSLGALADYEQYF. CDR3 bases: TGCGCCAGCAGCTTGGGTGCTCTGGCCGACTACGAGCAGTACTTC.